Following are 8 T cell receptor beta chains from one sample sequenced in a study of response to subunit inactivated influenza vaccine. Using its own MiXCR run on the RT-PCR reads, TCRdb lists one record per CDR3 protein. This table holds some 640,000 distinct CDR3 sequences, around 13% found once. This specimen consisted of PBMCs from blood, obtained around two weeks before vaccination. The receptors come from a man aged 45-65 years who received an inactivated influenza vaccine.

The sample holds a few counts of this clonotype. This chain uses TRBV4-3 with TRBJ1-1; D not certain. Germline values: CDR1 LGHNA, CDR2 YSLEER. The CDR3 is 14 residues long. V lost 3 bases and J 0 bases, leaving 8 bases between the germline ends. The CDR3 region is CASSQNTVNTEAFF. CDR3 DNA: TGCGCCAGCAGCCAGAACACAGTGAACACTGAAGCTTTCTTT.

V is TRBV30 and J is TRBJ2-7; D not certain. The CDR3 sequence is 14 residues long. The germline V and J ends were trimmed by 3 bases and 0 bases, with 12 bases remaining between them. Germline-derived CDR1 and CDR2 are GTSNPN and SVGIG (reference sequence). The CDR3 loop is CAWRPSFSSYEQYF. The CDR3, as DNA: TGTGCCTGGAGGCCCTCCTTTAGCTCCTACGAGCAGTACTTC.

This clonotype was seen more than once but under ten times. This chain links TRBV29-1 with TRBJ2-3; the D is unclear. This CDR3 region has 14 residues. V shed 3 bases and J shed 0 bases, with 10 bases lying between them. CDR1 and CDR2 (germline): SQVTM, ANQGSEA. The DNA of the CDR3 is TGCAGCGTTGACCAGCAGACTAGCACAGATACGCAGTATTTT. Translated, it gives CSVDQQTSTDTQYF.

The V call is TRBV28, the J call TRBJ1-1, with unresolved D. CDR1 and CDR2 from the germline V gene are MDHEN and SYDVKM. V was shortened by 3 bases and J by 1 base, with 12 bases between the two germline ends. The CDR3 length is 15 residues. The CDR3 loop reads CASSFYMGGNTEAFF. As DNA, the CDR3 is TGTGCCAGCAGTTTCTACATGGGAGGGAACACTGAAGCTTTCTTT. Using reference TRBV28 and TRBJ1-1 for the parts outside the CDR3, the full variable domain is DVKVTQSSRYLVKRTGEKVFLECVQDMDHENMFWYRQDPGLGLRLIYFSYDVKMKEKGDIPEGYSVSREKKERFSLILESASTNQTSMYLCASSFYMGGNTEAFFGQGTRLTVV.

This chain links TRBV6-1 with TRBJ2-3; 12 bases map to TRBD2. J lost 4 bases, V lost 7 bases, and 9 bases had no gene match. From germline, CDR1 is MNHNS and CDR2 SASEGT. CDR3 size: 16 residues. CDR3: CASTLAGGPGADTQYF. CDR3 sequence (DNA): TGTGCCAGCACGCTAGCGGGAGGGCCTGGGGCAGATACGCAGTATTTT.

This chain connects TRBV11-2 to TRBJ2-6; TRBD1 matches 10 bases. This CDR3 comprises 17 residues. The V and J ends lost 5 bases and 4 bases, in that order; junction bases with no gene match: 8. Germline values: CDR1 SGHAT, CDR2 FQNNGV. CDR3 bases: TGTGCCAGCAGCGGCAGACAGGGGGCGGTAGGGGCCAACGTCCTGACTTTC. Translating gives CASSGRQGAVGANVLTF. The variable domain in full, completed from reference TRBV11-2 and TRBJ2-6, reads EAGVAQSPRYKIIEKRQSVAFWCNPISGHATLYWYQQILGQGPKLLIQFQNNGVVDDSQLPKDRFSAERLKGVDSTLKIQPAKLEDSAVYLCASSGRQGAVGANVLTFGAGSRLTVL.

This clonotype showed up just a few times. This chain uses TRBV5-1 with TRBJ1-6, with D perhaps TRBD1 (5 bases). Deletions cut 0 bases from V and 3 bases from J, with 7 bases between. CDR1 is SGHRS and CDR2 is YFSETQ in the germline V gene. The CDR3 is made up of 15 amino acids. The CDR3 sequence: CASSLETVYNSPLHF. CDR3 sequence (DNA): TGCGCCAGCAGCTTGGAGACAGTCTATAATTCACCCCTCCACTTT. The whole variable domain, remainder taken from reference TRBV5-1 and TRBJ1-6, is KAGVTQTPRYLIKTRGQQVTLSCSPISGHRSVSWYQQTPGQGLQFLFEYFSETQRNKGNFPGRFSGRQFSNSRSEMNVSTLELGDSALYLCASSLETVYNSPLHFGNGTRLTVT.

This clonotype was detected ten times or more. The J gene is TRBJ2-2, the V gene TRBV6-1, with D perhaps TRBD1 (6 bases). This CDR3 has 16 residues. Germline CDR1 reads MNHNS; CDR2 reads SASEGT. V lost 1 base, J lost 7 bases, and 16 bases lay in between. In DNA form, the CDR3 reads TGTGCCAGCAGTGAAGTGGACAGAGGTGTGTTCGGGGAGCTGTTTTTT. Its translation is CASSEVDRGVFGELFF.